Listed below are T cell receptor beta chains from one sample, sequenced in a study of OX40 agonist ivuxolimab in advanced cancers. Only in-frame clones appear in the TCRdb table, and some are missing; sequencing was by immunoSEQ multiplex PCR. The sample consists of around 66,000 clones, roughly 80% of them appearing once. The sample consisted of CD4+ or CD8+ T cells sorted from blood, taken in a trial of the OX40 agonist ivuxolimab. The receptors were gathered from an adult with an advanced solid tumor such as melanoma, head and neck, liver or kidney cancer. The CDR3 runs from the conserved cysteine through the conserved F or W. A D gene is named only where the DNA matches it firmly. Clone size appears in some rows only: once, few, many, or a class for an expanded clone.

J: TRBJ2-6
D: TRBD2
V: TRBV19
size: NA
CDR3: CASSLSGLTPSGANVLTF

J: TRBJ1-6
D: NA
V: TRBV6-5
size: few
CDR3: CASKSGLYNSPLHF

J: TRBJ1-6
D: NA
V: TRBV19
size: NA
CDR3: CASTSTGTSYNSPLHF

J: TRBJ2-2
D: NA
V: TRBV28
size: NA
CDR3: CASSLWAGENTGELFF

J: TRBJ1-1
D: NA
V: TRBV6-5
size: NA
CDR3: CASSPKFKTEAFF

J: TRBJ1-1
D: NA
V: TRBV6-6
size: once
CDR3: CASSYRQLNTEAFF

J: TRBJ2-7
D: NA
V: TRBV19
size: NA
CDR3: CASSVTHRVDEQYF

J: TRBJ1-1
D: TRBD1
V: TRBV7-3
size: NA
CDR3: CASSLGATGSTEAFF

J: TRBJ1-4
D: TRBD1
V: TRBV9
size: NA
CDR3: CASSAPQGTSEKLFF

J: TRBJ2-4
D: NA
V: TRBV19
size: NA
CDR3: CATRGLGSNIQYF

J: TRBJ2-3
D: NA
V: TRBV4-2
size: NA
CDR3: CASSQEGSLVDTQYF

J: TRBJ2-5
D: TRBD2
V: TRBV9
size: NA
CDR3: CASSALAGGPETQYF

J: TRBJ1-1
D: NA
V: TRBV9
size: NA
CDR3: CASSVDGNTEAFF

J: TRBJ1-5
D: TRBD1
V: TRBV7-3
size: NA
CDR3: CASSSRGQEGFNQPQHF

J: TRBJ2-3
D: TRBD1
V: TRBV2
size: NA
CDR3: CASNPGQVTDTQYF

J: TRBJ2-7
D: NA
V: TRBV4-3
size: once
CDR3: CASSQPWGGCF